This T cell receptor beta chain was recovered during a study of T-cell reconstitution after alpha-beta-depleted transplantation in children. The study's findings and limits: Hyperexpanded clones declined; after one year, newly produced T cells mostly supplied diversity.

This clonotype has just a few counts. Its antigen is not known. Researchers prepared the TCRbeta library using unique molecular identifiers, the study reports. TCRdb ran MiXCR on the PCR reads and lists one entry per CDR3 protein. The sample holds some 840,000 distinct CDR3 sequences, under 20% seen once. The CDR3 sequence is 15 residues long. The trim removed 5 bases at V and 3 bases at J, leaving 10 bases unmatched. The source was PBMCs, mostly from graft donor cells, collected 360 days after TCRalphabeta/CD19-depleted stem cell transplant. This TCR was recovered from a male patient under 18 who had a stem cell transplant for acute lymphoblastic leukemia, so the T cells may come from the graft donor. V gene TRBV12-3 or TRBV12-4 combines with J gene TRBJ2-7; 7 bases fit TRBD1. CDR3 DNA sequence: TGTGCCAGCAGTGGACAGGAGATAAATTACTACGAGCAGTACTTC. It encodes CASSGQEINYYEQYF.